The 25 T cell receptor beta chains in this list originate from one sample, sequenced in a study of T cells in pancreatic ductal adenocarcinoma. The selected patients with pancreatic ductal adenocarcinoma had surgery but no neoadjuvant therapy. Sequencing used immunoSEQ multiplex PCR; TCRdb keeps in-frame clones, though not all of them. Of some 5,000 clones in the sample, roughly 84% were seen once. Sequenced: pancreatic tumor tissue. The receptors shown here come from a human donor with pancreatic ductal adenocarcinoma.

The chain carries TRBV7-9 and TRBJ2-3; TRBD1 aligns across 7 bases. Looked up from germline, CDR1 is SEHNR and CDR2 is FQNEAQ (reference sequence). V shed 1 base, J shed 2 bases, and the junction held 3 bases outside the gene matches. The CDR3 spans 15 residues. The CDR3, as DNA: TGTGCCAGCAGCTTAGGGACAGGAATCACAGATACGCAGTATTTT. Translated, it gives CASSLGTGITDTQYF.

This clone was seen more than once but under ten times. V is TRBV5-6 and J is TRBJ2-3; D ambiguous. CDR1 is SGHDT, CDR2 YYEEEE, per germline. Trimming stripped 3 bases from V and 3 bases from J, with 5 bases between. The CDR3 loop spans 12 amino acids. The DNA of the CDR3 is TGTGCCAGCAGCTACCTAACAGATACGCAGTATTTT. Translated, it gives CASSYLTDTQYF.

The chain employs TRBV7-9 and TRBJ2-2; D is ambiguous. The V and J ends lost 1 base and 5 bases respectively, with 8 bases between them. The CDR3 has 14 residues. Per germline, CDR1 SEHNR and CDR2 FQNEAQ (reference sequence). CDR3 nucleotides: TGTGCCAGCAGCTTAGGCCACGGTACCGGGGAGCTGTTTTTT. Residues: CASSLGHGTGELFF.

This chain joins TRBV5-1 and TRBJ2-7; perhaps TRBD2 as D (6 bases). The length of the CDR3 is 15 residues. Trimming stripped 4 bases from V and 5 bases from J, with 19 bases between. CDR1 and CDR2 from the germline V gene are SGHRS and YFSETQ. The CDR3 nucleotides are TGCGCCAGCAGCCCGAGCGCGGTGGAGGGCCACGAGCAGTACTTC. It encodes CASSPSAVEGHEQYF.

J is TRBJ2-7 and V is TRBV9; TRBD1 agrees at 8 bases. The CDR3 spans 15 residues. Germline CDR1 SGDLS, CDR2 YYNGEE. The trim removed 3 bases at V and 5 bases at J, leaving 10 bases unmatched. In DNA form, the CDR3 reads TGTGCCAGCAGCGCGGGACAGGTTGATAGGGACGAGCAGTACTTC. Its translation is CASSAGQVDRDEQYF.

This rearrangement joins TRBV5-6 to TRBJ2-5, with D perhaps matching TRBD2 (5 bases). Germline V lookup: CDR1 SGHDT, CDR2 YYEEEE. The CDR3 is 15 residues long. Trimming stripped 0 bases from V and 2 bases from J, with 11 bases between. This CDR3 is CASSLAAGSQETQYF. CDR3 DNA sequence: TGTGCCAGCAGCTTGGCCGCGGGCAGTCAAGAGACCCAGTACTTC.

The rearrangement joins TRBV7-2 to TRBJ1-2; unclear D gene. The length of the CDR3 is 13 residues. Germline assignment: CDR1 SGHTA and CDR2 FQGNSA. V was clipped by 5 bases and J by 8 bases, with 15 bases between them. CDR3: CASSQFVSSGYTF. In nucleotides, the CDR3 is TGTGCCAGCAGCCAGTTCGTATCGAGCGGCTACACCTTC.

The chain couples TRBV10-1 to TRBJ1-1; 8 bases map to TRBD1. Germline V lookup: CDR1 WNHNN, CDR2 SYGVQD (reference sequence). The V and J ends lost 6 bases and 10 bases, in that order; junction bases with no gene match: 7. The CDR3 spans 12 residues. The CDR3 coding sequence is TGCGCCAGCAGGGGACAGGCCGGGGGAGCTTTCTTT. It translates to CASRGQAGGAFF.

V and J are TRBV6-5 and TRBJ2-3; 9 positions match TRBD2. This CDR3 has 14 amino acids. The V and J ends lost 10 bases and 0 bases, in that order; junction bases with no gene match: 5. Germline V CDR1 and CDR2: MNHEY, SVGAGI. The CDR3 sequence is CATKSGRSTDTQYF. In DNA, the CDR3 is TGTGCCACCAAAAGCGGGAGGAGCACAGATACGCAGTATTTT.

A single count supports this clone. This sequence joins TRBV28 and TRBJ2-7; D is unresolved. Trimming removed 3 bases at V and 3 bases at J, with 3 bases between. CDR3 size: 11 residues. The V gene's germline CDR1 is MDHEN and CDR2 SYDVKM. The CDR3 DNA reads TGTGCCAGCAGTTTTAGCTACGAGCAGTACTTC. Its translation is CASSFSYEQYF.

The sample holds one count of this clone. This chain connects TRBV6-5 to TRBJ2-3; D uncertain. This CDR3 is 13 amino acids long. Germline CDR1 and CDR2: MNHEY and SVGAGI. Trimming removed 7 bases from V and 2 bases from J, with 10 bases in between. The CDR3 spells CASTVTHTDTQYF. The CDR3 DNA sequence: TGTGCCAGCACCGTCACCCACACAGATACGCAGTATTTT.

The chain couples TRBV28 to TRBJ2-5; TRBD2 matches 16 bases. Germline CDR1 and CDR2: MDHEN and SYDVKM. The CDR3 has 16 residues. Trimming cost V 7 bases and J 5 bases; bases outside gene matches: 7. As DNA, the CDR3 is TGTGCCAGCATCATGGGACTAGCGGGAGGGCCGGAGACCCAGTACTTC. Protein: CASIMGLAGGPETQYF.

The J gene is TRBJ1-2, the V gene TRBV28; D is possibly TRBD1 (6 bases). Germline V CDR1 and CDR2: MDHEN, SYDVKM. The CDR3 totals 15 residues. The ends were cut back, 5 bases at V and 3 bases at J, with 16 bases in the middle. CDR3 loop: CASSRITGTDYGYTF. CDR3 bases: TGTGCCAGCAGTCGAATCACAGGGACTGACTATGGCTACACCTTC.

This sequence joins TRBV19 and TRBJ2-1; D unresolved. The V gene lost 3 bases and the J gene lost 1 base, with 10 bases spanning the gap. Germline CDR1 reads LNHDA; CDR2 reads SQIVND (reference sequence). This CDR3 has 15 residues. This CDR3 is CASSMSLTSYNEQFF. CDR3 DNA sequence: TGTGCCAGTAGTATGAGTCTGACTTCCTACAATGAGCAGTTCTTC.

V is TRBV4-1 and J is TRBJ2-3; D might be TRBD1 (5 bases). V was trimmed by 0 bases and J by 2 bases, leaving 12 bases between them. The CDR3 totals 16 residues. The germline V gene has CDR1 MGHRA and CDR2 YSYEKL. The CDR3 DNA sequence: TGCGCCAGCAGCCAAGAGGCAGGGAAAGCCACAGATACGCAGTATTTT. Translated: CASSQEAGKATDTQYF.

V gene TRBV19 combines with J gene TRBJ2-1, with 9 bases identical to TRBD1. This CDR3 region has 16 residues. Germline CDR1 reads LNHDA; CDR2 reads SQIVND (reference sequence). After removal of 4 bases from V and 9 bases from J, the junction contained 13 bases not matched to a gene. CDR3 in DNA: TGTGCCAGTAGTACGGGGAACAGGGGGCGAGCGACTGAGCAGTTCTTC. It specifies CASSTGNRGRATEQFF.

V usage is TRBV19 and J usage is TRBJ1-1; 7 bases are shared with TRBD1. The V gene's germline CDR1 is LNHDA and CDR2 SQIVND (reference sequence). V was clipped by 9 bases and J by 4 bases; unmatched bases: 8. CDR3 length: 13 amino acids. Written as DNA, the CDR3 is TGTGCCAGCAGACAGGGTGCCCTCACTGAAGCTTTCTTT. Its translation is CASRQGALTEAFF.

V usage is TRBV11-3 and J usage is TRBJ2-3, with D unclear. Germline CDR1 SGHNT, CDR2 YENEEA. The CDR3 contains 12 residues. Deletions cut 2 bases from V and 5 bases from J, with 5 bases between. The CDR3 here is CASSLHGDTQYF. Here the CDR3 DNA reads TGTGCCAGCAGCTTACATGGAGATACGCAGTATTTT.

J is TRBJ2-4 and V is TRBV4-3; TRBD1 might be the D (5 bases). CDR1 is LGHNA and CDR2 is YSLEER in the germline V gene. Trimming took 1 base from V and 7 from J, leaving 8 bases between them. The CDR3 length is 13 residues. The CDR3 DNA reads TGCGCCAGCAGCCAAGGCAGGGCCAACATTCAGTACTTC. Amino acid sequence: CASSQGRANIQYF.

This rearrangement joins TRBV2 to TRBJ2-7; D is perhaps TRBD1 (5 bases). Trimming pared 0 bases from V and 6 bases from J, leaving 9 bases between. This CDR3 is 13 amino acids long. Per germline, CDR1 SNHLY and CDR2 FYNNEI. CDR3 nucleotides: TGTGCCAGCAGTGAAGCGGGCAGGGCCGAGCAGTACTTC. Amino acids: CASSEAGRAEQYF.

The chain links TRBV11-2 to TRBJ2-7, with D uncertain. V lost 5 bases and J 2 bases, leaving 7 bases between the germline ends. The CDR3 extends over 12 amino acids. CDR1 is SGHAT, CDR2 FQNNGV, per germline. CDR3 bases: TGTGCCAGCAGCCCCCCAGCCTACGAGCAGTACTTC. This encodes CASSPPAYEQYF.

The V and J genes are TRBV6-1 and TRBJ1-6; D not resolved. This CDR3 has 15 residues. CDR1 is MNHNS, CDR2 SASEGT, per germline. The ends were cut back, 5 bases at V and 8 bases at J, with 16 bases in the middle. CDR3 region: CASSSRGPADSPLHF. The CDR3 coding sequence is TGTGCCAGCAGTTCCCGAGGGCCCGCGGATTCACCCCTCCACTTT.

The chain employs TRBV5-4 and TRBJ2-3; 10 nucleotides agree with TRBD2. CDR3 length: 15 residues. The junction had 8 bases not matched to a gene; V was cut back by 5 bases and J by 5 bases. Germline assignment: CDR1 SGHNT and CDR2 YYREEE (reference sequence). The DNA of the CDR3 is TGTGCCAGCAGTTCCAAGCGGGGGGGGTTAGATACGCAGTATTTT. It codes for CASSSKRGGLDTQYF.

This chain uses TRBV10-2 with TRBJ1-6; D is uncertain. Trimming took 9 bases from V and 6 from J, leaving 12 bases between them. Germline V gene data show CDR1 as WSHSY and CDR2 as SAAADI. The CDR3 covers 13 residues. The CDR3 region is CASCAQINSPLHF. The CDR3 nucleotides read TGCGCCAGTTGTGCACAGATTAATTCACCCCTCCACTTT.

The CDR3 DNA sequence: TGTGCCAGCAGCCCTTTCGCGGGAGGGCCTTCGGGCACAGATACGCAGTATTTT. Its protein is CASSPFAGGPSGTDTQYF. The rearrangement uses TRBV4-2 and TRBJ2-3, with 9 nucleotides matching TRBD2. The CDR3 sequence is 18 residues long. Looked up from germline, CDR1 is LGHNA and CDR2 is YNFKEQ. V lost 4 bases to trimming and J lost 1 base; unmatched junction nucleotides: 12.